This T cell receptor beta chain stems from a study of CD8 T cells in ankylosing spondylitis. The CDR3 is 17 residues long. Trimming removed 2 bases from V and 3 bases from J, with 20 bases in between. Germline V CDR1 and CDR2: SGHDN, FVKESK. A remark on this clonotype: The antigen remains unidentified.

A single record per CDR3 protein comes from TCRdb applying MiXCR to the 5' RACE reads. This sample yields 500,000 to 550,000 distinct CDR3 sequences, of which approximately 11% are seen a single time; around 7% belongs to the top ten. Study findings and constraints: What appeared characteristic of ankylosing spondylitis blood was a TCR beta motif of eight highly homologous variants.

The chain has TRBV14 and TRBJ2-7; D gene uncertain. Sample: blood, either unsorted or a sorted T cell fraction (not recorded which). This sequence originates from a male donor with ankylosing spondylitis. DNA of the CDR3: TGTGCCAGCAGCCAAATCAGTCCAGTCGGCAACGGCTACGAGCAGTACGTC. Encoded protein: CASSQISPVGNGYEQYV.